This T cell receptor (beta chain) was recorded in a study of blood T cells in healthy people across ages. General study results and limits: Not knowing donor CMV status may have confounded expanded clonotype changes.

Of note for this clonotype: What it binds is unknown.

V was cut by 0 bases and J by 0 bases, with 12 bases left in between. This CDR3 is 16 amino acids long. CDR1 is LGHNA and CDR2 is YSLEER in the germline V gene. Using a J-beta primer mix together with a sample-barcoded 5' primer, a second PCR was run for 7 to 11 cycles. No fewer than 3 million CDR3-containing paired-end reads came from each sample. MiXCR, applied by TCRdb to the 5' RACE reads, yields one record per CDR3 protein. The table includes 1.5 million to 1.9 million distinct CDR3 sequences, approximately 39% detected once. This sequence joins TRBV4-3 and TRBJ2-7, with D unclear. The material sequenced was blood. The origin of this receptor is a woman aged 18-35 years in good health. The DNA of the CDR3 is TGCGCCAGCAGCCAAGATCTCGGTGGGCTCTCCTACGAGCAGTACTTC. Its protein product is CASSQDLGGLSYEQYF.